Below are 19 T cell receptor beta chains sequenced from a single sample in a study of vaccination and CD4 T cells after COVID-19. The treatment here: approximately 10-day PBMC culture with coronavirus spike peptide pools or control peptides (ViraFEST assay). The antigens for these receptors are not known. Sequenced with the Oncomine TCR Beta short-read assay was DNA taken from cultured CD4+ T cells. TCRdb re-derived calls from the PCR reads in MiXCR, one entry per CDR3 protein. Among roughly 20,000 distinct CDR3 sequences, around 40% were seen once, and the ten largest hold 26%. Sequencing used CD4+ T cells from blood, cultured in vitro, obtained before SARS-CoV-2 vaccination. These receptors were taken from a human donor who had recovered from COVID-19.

CDR3 amino acids: CASSLEGGSPQETQYF. The CDR3 DNA sequence: TGTGCCAGCAGCCTGGAGGGGGGATCGCCCCAAGAGACCCAGTACTTC. The chain combines TRBV11-2 with TRBJ2-5; D may be TRBD1 or TRBD2 (6 bases each). Trimming removed 5 bases from V and 1 base from J, with 17 bases in between. CDR3 length equals 16 residues. CDR1 is SGHAT, CDR2 FQNNGV, per germline.

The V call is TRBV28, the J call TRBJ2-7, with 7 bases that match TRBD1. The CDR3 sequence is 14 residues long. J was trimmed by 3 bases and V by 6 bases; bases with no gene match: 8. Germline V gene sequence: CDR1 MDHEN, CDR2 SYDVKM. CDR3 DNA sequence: TGTGCCAGCAGCCACTCCGGGACAGACTACGAGCAGTACTTC. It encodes CASSHSGTDYEQYF.

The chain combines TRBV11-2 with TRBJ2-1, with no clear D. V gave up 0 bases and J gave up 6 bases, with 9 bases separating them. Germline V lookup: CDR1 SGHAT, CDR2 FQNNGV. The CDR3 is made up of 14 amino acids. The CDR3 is CASSLDRRGNEQFF. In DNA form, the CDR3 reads TGTGCCAGCAGCTTAGATCGCAGAGGCAATGAGCAGTTCTTC.

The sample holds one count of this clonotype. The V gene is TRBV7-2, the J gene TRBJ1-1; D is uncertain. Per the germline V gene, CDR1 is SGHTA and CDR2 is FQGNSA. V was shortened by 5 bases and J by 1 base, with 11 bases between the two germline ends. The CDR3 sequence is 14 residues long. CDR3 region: CASSVGLRNTEAFF. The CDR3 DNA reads TGTGCCAGCAGCGTCGGACTCCGGAACACTGAAGCTTTCTTT.

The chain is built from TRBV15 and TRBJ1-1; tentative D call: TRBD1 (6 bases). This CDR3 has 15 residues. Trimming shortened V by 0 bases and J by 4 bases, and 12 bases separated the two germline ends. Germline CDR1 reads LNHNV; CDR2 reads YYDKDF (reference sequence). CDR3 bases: TGTGCCACCAGCAGAGAAAGAGGGGGGGGCACTGAAGCTTTCTTT. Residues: CATSRERGGGTEAFF.

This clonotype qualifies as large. The CDR3: CASSIELAGRREQFF. CDR3 DNA sequence: TGTGCCAGTAGTATTGAATTAGCGGGAAGGCGTGAGCAGTTCTTC. The chain uses TRBV19 and TRBJ2-1; 8 nucleotides agree with TRBD2. V gave up 3 bases and J gave up 9 bases; unmatched junction bases: 10. Germline V gene sequence: CDR1 LNHDA, CDR2 SQIVND (reference sequence). The CDR3 consists of 15 residues.

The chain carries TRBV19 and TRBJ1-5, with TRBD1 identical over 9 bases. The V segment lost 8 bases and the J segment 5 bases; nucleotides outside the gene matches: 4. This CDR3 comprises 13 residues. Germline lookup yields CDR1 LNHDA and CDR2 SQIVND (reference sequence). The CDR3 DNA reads TGTGCCAGTTCGGACAGGGGCTATCAGCCCCAGCATTTT. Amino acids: CASSDRGYQPQHF.

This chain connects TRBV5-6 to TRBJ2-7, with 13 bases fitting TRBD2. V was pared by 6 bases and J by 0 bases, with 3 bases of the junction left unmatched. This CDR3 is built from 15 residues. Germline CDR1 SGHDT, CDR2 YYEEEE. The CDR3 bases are TGTGCCAGCACGAGGACTAGCGGGAGCTCCTACGAGCAGTACTTC. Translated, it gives CASTRTSGSSYEQYF.

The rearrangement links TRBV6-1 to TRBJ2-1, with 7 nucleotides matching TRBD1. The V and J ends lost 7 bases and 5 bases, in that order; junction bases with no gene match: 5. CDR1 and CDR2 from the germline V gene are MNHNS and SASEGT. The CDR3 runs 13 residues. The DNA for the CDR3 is TGTGCCAGCACGGGACAGATCCACAATGAGCAGTTCTTC. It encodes CASTGQIHNEQFF.

CDR3 residues: CASSPLLSNQPQHF. CDR3 sequence (DNA): TGTGCCAGCAGTCCACTATTAAGCAATCAGCCCCAGCATTTT. The V gene is TRBV6-2 or TRBV6-3, the J gene TRBJ1-5; D unresolved. Trimming took 5 bases from V and 1 from J, leaving 9 bases between them. The CDR3 spans 14 residues. Germline V gene data show CDR1 as MNHEY and CDR2 as SVGEGT.

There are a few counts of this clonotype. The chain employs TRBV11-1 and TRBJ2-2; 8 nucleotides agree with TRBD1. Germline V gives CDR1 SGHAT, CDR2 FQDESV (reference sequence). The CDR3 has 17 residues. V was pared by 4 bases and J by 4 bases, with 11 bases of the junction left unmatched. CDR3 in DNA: TGTGCCAGCAGCTGGGGACAGGTCGAACGAACCACCGGGGAGCTGTTTTTT. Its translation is CASSWGQVERTTGELFF.

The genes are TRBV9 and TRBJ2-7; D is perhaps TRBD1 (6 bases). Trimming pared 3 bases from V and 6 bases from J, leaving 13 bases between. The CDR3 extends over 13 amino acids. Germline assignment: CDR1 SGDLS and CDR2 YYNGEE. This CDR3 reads CASSAQGSGEQYF. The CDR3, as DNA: TGTGCCAGCAGCGCACAGGGAAGCGGCGAGCAGTACTTC.

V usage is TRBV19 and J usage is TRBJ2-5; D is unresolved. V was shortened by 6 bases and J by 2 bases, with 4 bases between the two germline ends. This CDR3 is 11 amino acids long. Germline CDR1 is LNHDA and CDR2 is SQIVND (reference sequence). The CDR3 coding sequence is TGTGCCAGTAGCTTACAAGAGACCCAGTACTTC. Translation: CASSLQETQYF. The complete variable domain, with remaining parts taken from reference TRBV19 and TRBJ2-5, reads DGGITQSPKYLFRKEGQNVTLSCEQNLNHDAMYWYRQDPGQGLRLIYYSQIVNDFQKGDIAEGYSVSREKKESFPLTVTSAQKNPTAFYLCASSLQETQYFGPGTRLLVL.

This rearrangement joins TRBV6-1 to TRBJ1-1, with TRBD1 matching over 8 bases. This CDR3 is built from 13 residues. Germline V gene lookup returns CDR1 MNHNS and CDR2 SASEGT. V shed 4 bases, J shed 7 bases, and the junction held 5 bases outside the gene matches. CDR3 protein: CASSAQGGFEAFF. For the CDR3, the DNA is TGTGCCAGCAGTGCACAGGGGGGGTTTGAAGCTTTCTTT.

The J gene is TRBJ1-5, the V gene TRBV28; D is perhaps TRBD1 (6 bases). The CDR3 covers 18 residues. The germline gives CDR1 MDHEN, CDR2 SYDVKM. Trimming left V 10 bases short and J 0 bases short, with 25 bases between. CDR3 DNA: TGTGCCATTGGAGGGGGGCTCCTTTCCCTTTATAGCAATCAGCCCCAGCATTTT. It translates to CAIGGGLLSLYSNQPQHF.

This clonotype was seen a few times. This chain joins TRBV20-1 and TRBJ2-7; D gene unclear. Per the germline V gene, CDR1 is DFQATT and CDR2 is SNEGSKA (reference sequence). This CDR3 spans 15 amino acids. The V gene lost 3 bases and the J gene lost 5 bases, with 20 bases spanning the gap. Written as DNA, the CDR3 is TGCAGTGCTAGGCCGTTTCGGCCAGCACTTCACGAGCAGTACTTC. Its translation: CSARPFRPALHEQYF.

The CDR3 region is CSAPLMSGYTF. The CDR3 bases are TGCAGTGCCCCCCTGATGTCTGGCTACACCTTC. The chain uses TRBV20-1 and TRBJ1-2; unclear D gene. V gave up 6 bases and J gave up 7 bases, with 12 bases separating them. This CDR3 has 11 amino acids. In germline, CDR1 is DFQATT, CDR2 SNEGSKA (reference sequence).

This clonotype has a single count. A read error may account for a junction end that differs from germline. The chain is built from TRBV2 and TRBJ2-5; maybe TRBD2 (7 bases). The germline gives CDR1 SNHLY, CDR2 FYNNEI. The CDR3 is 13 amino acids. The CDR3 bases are TGTGCCAGCGGTGAGGGGGGGCGGATCACCCAGTACTTC. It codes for CASGEGGRITQYF.

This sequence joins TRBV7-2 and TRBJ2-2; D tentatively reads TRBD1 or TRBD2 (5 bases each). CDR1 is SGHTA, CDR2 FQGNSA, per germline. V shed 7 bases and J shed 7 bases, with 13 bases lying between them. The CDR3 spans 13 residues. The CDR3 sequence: CASTLYGGGELFF. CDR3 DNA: TGTGCCAGCACCCTGTATGGGGGCGGGGAGCTGTTTTTT.